This T cell receptor beta chain appears in the sequencing data of a study of cytotoxic CD8 clonotypes in ibrutinib-treated CLL. This clone was detected a few times. Sequenced by immunoSEQ multiplex PCR; TCRdb stores in-frame clones only, minus some. This repertoire shows hundreds of thousands of clones, around 66% found once; its top ten account for 6% to 6.5%. The source was PBMCs, collected after 36 months of ibrutinib treatment. This sequence was found in a human donor with chronic lymphocytic leukemia.

The CDR3 reads CASSPTVSSEQYF. The CDR3 nucleotides read TGCGCCAGCAGCCCGACAGTCTCCTCAGAGCAGTACTTC. The chain uses TRBV5-1 and TRBJ2-7, with a weak D call TRBD1 (5 bases). The CDR3 has 13 residues. CDR1 and CDR2 (germline): SGHRS, YFSETQ. Trimming left V 4 bases short and J 7 bases short, with 15 bases between.